Listed here are 9 T cell receptor beta chains from one sample, sequenced in a study of T cells in localized non-small cell lung cancer. Assay: immunoSEQ multiplex PCR; the TCRdb copy retains only in-frame clones and omits some. The repertoire holds some 50,000 clones, with over 80% as singletons. The specimen was peripheral blood mononuclear cells, collected before any cancer treatment. These receptor sequences come from a man aged 40 to 75 with stage III lung adenocarcinoma.

This chain joins TRBV7-9 and TRBJ2-2, with TRBD2 as a possible D gene (6 bases). V gave up 6 bases and J gave up 4 bases, with 12 bases separating them. Germline V gene sequence: CDR1 SEHNR, CDR2 FQNEAQ (reference sequence). There are 14 residues in the CDR3. CDR3: CASREGLSTGELFF. The CDR3 bases are TGTGCCAGCAGGGAGGGTTTGAGCACCGGGGAGCTGTTTTTT. Variable domain in full (rest from reference TRBV7-9 and TRBJ2-2): DTGVSQNPRHKITKRGQNVTFRCDPISEHNRLYWYRQTLGQGPEFLTYFQNEAQLEKSRLLSDRFSAERPKGSFSTLEIQRTEQGDSAMYLCASREGLSTGELFFGEGSRLTVL.

The CDR3 region has the DNA TGTGCCAGCAGTGCTTGGGGGGAGCCAACTAGCCAGGAAAACATTCAGTACTTC. Amino acids: CASSAWGEPTSQENIQYF. The chain employs TRBV6-1 and TRBJ2-4; TRBD2 is a possible D gene (6 bases). The CDR3 is 18 amino acids. V was pared by 4 bases and J by 5 bases, with 24 bases between. The germline gives CDR1 MNHNS, CDR2 SASEGT.

The chain has TRBV11-2 and TRBJ1-1, with D uncertain. The V end lost 6 bases, the J end lost 1 base, and 18 bases lay between the germline ends. The CDR3 runs 16 residues. Germline CDR1 reads SGHAT; CDR2 reads FQNNGV. In nucleotides, the CDR3 is TGTGCCAGCAGGGGGTTAGAGGCGGCAAGGAACACTGAAGCTTTCTTT. Its protein is CASRGLEAARNTEAFF.

The J gene is TRBJ2-7, the V gene TRBV5-6; 7 bases are a match to TRBD2. V was clipped by 0 bases and J by 4 bases; unmatched bases: 7. Germline V gives CDR1 SGHDT, CDR2 YYEEEE. The CDR3 covers 15 residues. CDR3 in DNA: TGTGCCAGCAGCTTGGTGGGTGGGGGGGAGTACGAGCAGTACTTC. Protein sequence: CASSLVGGGEYEQYF.

This clone appeared a few times. J is TRBJ2-7 and V is TRBV14; D is perhaps TRBD2 (6 bases). The V gene lost 4 bases and the J gene lost 2 bases, with 21 bases spanning the gap. CDR3 length equals 17 residues. CDR1 and CDR2 (germline): SGHDN, FVKESK. The CDR3 loop is CASSLERPGLLPYEQYF. The CDR3 nucleotides are TGTGCCAGCAGCCTCGAGCGGCCGGGACTTCTACCCTACGAGCAGTACTTC.

The V call is TRBV5-4, the J call TRBJ2-2; TRBD1 matches 7 bases. Looked up from germline, CDR1 is SGHNT and CDR2 is YYREEE (reference sequence). Trimming at V came to 4 bases and at J to 2 bases, leaving 8 bases not matched to a gene. The CDR3 loop spans 16 amino acids. The CDR3 DNA reads TGTGCCAGCAGCACCGTAGGACAGGTTAACACCGGGGAGCTGTTTTTT. This encodes CASSTVGQVNTGELFF.

The V and J genes are TRBV5-1 and TRBJ2-2; TRBD2 aligns across 8 bases. The germline CDR1 and CDR2 sequences are SGHRS and YFSETQ. There are 15 residues in the CDR3. Trimming cost V 4 bases and J 4 bases; bases outside gene matches: 6. CDR3 amino acids: CASSPTSGITGELFF. In DNA, the CDR3 is TGCGCCAGCAGCCCCACTAGCGGCATCACCGGGGAGCTGTTTTTT.

This clone was observed a single time. The V and J genes are TRBV5-6 and TRBJ2-1; perhaps D is TRBD1 or TRBD2 (6 bases each). CDR3 size: 17 residues. Per the germline V gene, CDR1 is SGHDT and CDR2 is YYEEEE. With 1 base removed from V and 1 base from J, the gap between germline ends came to 15 bases. CDR3 residues: CASSLLMGGLSYNEQFF. As DNA, the CDR3 is TGTGCCAGCAGCTTGTTAATGGGGGGCCTTTCCTACAATGAGCAGTTCTTC.

The chain links TRBV15 to TRBJ2-3; D is unclear. Trimming cost V 0 bases and J 4 bases, with 8 bases left between them. The CDR3 loop spans 14 amino acids. Germline loops: CDR1 LNHNV, CDR2 YYDKDF (reference sequence). The CDR3 DNA is TGTGCCACCAGCAGAGATGTGGCCCCAGATACGCAGTATTTT. Residues: CATSRDVAPDTQYF.